The 32 T cell receptor beta chains listed next were all sequenced from one sample in a study of radiotherapy plus CTLA-4 blockade in lung cancer. Some clones are missing from TCRdb's copy, which holds only in-frame ones; the method was immunoSEQ multiplex PCR. Of roughly 98,000 clones listed, around four fifths are singletons. The sequenced sample was peripheral blood, obtained from a patient treated with radiotherapy plus ipilimumab. Receptors were obtained from a human donor with non-small cell lung cancer who had a partial response to radiotherapy plus ipilimumab.

The V call is TRBV5-1, the J call TRBJ2-3, with unresolved D. The CDR3 contains 15 residues. Germline V CDR1 and CDR2: SGHRS, YFSETQ. With 0 bases removed from V and 0 bases from J, the gap between germline ends came to 8 bases. In DNA, the CDR3 is TGCGCCAGCAGCTTGGACAGCCTTAGCACAGATACGCAGTATTTT. Translation gives CASSLDSLSTDTQYF.

The chain combines TRBV9 with TRBJ1-3; D may be TRBD1 (6 bases). CDR1 is SGDLS, CDR2 YYNGEE, per germline. The V and J ends lost 0 bases and 8 bases respectively, with 15 bases between them. This CDR3 region has 15 residues. Written as DNA, the CDR3 is TGTGCCAGCAGCGTAGACGGGACACCTGTCTACACCATATATTTT. Translated, it gives CASSVDGTPVYTIYF.

The V call is TRBV6-5, the J call TRBJ2-7, with D unclear. The CDR3 consists of 15 residues. Trimming cost V 0 bases and J 2 bases, with 11 bases left between them. Germline-derived CDR1 and CDR2 are MNHEY and SVGAGI. CDR3 sequence: CASSYSTRQTYEQYF. CDR3 nucleotide sequence: TGTGCCAGCAGTTACTCGACGCGACAAACCTACGAGCAGTACTTC.

The chain uses TRBV11-2 and TRBJ2-3; the D is unclear. Trimming stripped 1 base from V and 9 bases from J, with 17 bases between. This CDR3 region has 15 residues. Germline CDR1 is SGHAT and CDR2 is FQNNGV. The CDR3 DNA follows: TGTGCCAGCAGCTTAGTGTACAGTCCCTCTGAGACGCAGTATTTT. Translating gives CASSLVYSPSETQYF.

This clone was found once. V usage is TRBV28 and J usage is TRBJ2-4, with D possibly TRBD1 on 6 matching bases. The ends were cut back, 7 bases at V and 1 base at J, with 11 bases in the middle. The length of the CDR3 is 14 residues. Germline V lookup: CDR1 MDHEN, CDR2 SYDVKM. DNA for the CDR3: TGTGCCAGCACGACAGGTTCTGCCAAAAACATTCAGTACTTC. Translating it yields CASTTGSAKNIQYF. The full variable domain, in which reference TRBV28 and TRBJ2-4 provide the parts outside the CDR3, is DVKVTQSSRYLVKRTGEKVFLECVQDMDHENMFWYRQDPGLGLRLIYFSYDVKMKEKGDIPEGYSVSREKKERFSLILESASTNQTSMYLCASTTGSAKNIQYFGAGTRLSVL.

This rearrangement joins TRBV9 to TRBJ1-1; no reliable D call. Germline-derived CDR1 and CDR2 are SGDLS and YYNGEE. V dropped 4 bases and J dropped 2 bases, with 9 bases sitting between them. The CDR3 extends over 13 amino acids. The CDR3 protein is CASSPQVNTEAFF. CDR3 coding DNA: TGTGCCAGCAGCCCCCAGGTAAACACTGAAGCTTTCTTT.

This clone was observed a single time. The junction departs from the called germline gene at one end, perhaps through a read error. V and J are TRBV4-1 and TRBJ2-2; the D gene is possibly TRBD2 (6 bases). CDR3 size: 16 residues. Germline-derived CDR1 and CDR2 are MGHRA and YSYEKL. The CDR3 nucleotides read TGCGCCAGCAGCCAAGAGCGGGAAAAAGTCCACCGGGGAGCTGTTTTT. It encodes CASSQEREKVHRGAVF.

The rearrangement joins TRBV7-2 to TRBJ2-1; 10 nucleotides align to TRBD2. This CDR3 contains 14 residues. Losses at the gene ends were 5 bases for V and 11 bases for J; bases not matched to a gene: 9. The germline CDR1 and CDR2 sequences are SGHTA and FQGNSA. The CDR3 spells CASSLSWTSGKQFF. CDR3 sequence (DNA): TGTGCCAGCAGCCTTAGTTGGACTAGCGGAAAGCAGTTCTTC.

This chain links TRBV4-2 with TRBJ2-1; TRBD2 matches at 10 bases. V was pared by 2 bases and J by 3 bases, with 4 bases of the junction left unmatched. The germline V gene has CDR1 LGHNA and CDR2 YNFKEQ. The CDR3 is made up of 16 amino acids. CDR3 in DNA: TGTGCCAGCAGCCAACTTCCTAGCGGGAGCTACAATGAGCAGTTCTTC. Translating gives CASSQLPSGSYNEQFF.

The chain employs TRBV19 and TRBJ1-2, with D tentatively TRBD1 (5 bases). CDR1 and CDR2 (germline): LNHDA, SQIVND (reference sequence). The CDR3 is 14 amino acids. Trimming removed 8 bases from V and 5 bases from J, with 18 bases in between. The chain's CDR3 is CASVTQRGMYGYTF. The DNA for the CDR3 is TGTGCCAGTGTTACCCAAAGGGGAATGTATGGCTACACCTTC.

This clone turned up a few times. This chain connects TRBV10-3 to TRBJ2-3, with 12 bases lining up with TRBD2. The J segment lost 3 bases and the V segment lost 2 bases, leaving 0 bases of the junction unmatched. The length of the CDR3 is 15 residues. Looked up from germline, CDR1 is ENHRY and CDR2 is SYGVKD. The DNA for the CDR3 is TGTGCCATCAGTGAGGGGACTAGCGGGACAGATACGCAGTATTTT. As protein: CAISEGTSGTDTQYF.

The chain is built from TRBV6-5 and TRBJ1-3; a weak D match, TRBD1 (6 bases). Trimming shortened V by 5 bases and J by 1 base, and 6 bases separated the two germline ends. From germline, CDR1 is MNHEY and CDR2 SVGAGI. CDR3 size: 13 residues. This CDR3 is CASSDRSGNTIYF. As DNA, the CDR3 is TGTGCCAGCAGTGACAGGTCTGGAAACACCATATATTTT.

The chain carries TRBV29-1 and TRBJ2-4; tentatively, D is TRBD2 (6 bases). The germline V gene encodes CDR1 SQVTM and CDR2 ANQGSEA. V was shortened by 2 bases and J by 1 base, with 9 bases between the two germline ends. The CDR3 spans 14 residues. The CDR3 here is CSVESRGAKNIQYF. In DNA form, the CDR3 reads TGCAGCGTTGAATCACGGGGGGCCAAAAACATTCAGTACTTC.

The V and J genes are TRBV18 and TRBJ2-7, with D possibly TRBD2 on 5 matching bases. CDR3 length: 14 residues. Trimming left V 6 bases short and J 7 bases short, with 19 bases between. The germline CDR1 and CDR2 sequences are KGHSH and LQKENI. CDR3 coding DNA: TGTGCCAGCTCCCCGGGGAGCCGCGTTAGGGAGCAGTACTTC. Translation: CASSPGSRVREQYF.

V usage is TRBV28 and J usage is TRBJ1-3, with unresolved D. The germline V and J ends were trimmed by 8 bases and 3 bases, with 11 bases remaining between them. The CDR3 runs to 13 residues. CDR1 MDHEN and CDR2 SYDVKM come from the germline V gene. Written as DNA, the CDR3 is TGTGCCAGCCTCTCAGTTGGTGGAAACACCATATATTTT. The encoded protein is CASLSVGGNTIYF.

This rearrangement joins TRBV6-1 to TRBJ2-1; unclear D gene. Trimming removed 4 bases at V and 4 bases at J, with 23 bases between. Germline-derived CDR1 and CDR2 are MNHNS and SASEGT. The CDR3 totals 18 residues. CDR3 region: CASSARPGATQAYNEQFF. Here the CDR3 DNA reads TGTGCCAGCAGTGCCCGGCCTGGAGCGACCCAAGCGTACAATGAGCAGTTCTTC.

This chain links TRBV6-6 with TRBJ2-5, with 10 nucleotides matching TRBD2. The end of the DNA aligns better with TRBJ2-7, so the J call may be wrong. This CDR3 is 16 amino acids long. Germline CDR1 reads MNHNY; CDR2 reads SVGAGI (reference sequence). The CDR3 DNA reads TGTGCCAGCAGTTACAATCTAGCGGGAGTTGCCTACGAGCAGTACTTC. Its protein is CASSYNLAGVAYEQYF.

The chain recombines TRBV5-6 with TRBJ2-5; D is possibly TRBD2 (6 bases). The V and J ends lost 0 bases and 9 bases respectively, with 9 bases between them. The CDR3 has 12 amino acids. Germline lookup yields CDR1 SGHDT and CDR2 YYEEEE. CDR3 in amino acids: CASSLGGEAQYF. The CDR3 region has the DNA TGTGCCAGCAGCTTGGGCGGGGAGGCCCAGTACTTC.

This clone has just one count. The genes are TRBV6-1 and TRBJ2-7, with a tentative D call TRBD1 (5 bases). This CDR3 has 14 residues. V lost 5 bases and J 3 bases, leaving 14 bases between the germline ends. Germline CDR1 MNHNS, CDR2 SASEGT. The chain's CDR3 is CASSLTGQNYEQYF. In DNA form, the CDR3 reads TGTGCCAGCAGTCTTACAGGACAAAACTACGAGCAGTACTTC.

V gene TRBV7-9 combines with J gene TRBJ2-1, with 8 bases fitting TRBD1. V dropped 5 bases and J dropped 0; count of bases not matched to a gene: 12. This CDR3 has 18 amino acids. CDR1 and CDR2 (germline): SEHNR, FQNEAQ (reference sequence). In DNA, the CDR3 is TGTGCCAGCAGCGGACCCACAGGGGGTGTGGGCTCCTACAATGAGCAGTTCTTC. Amino acids: CASSGPTGGVGSYNEQFF.

This clone has a single count. The chain is built from TRBV6-1 and TRBJ2-2; 10 positions agree with TRBD2. CDR3 size: 14 residues. The trim removed 6 bases at V and 5 bases at J, leaving 3 bases unmatched. Germline CDR1 is MNHNS and CDR2 is SASEGT. CDR3 coding DNA: TGTGCCAGCAGAGCTAGCGGGAGTACCGGGGAGCTGTTTTTT. Amino acids: CASRASGSTGELFF.

This clone occurred once. This rearrangement joins TRBV29-1 to TRBJ1-4, with TRBD1 identical over 7 bases. In germline, CDR1 is SQVTM, CDR2 ANQGSEA. The CDR3 is made up of 14 amino acids. V lost 6 bases to trimming and J lost 4 bases; unmatched junction nucleotides: 8. CDR3 sequence reads: CSVDGTDNNEKLFF. The CDR3 DNA is TGCAGCGTCGACGGGACAGATAATAATGAAAAACTGTTTTTT.

The chain uses TRBV11-2 and TRBJ1-4; D is perhaps TRBD1 (5 bases). CDR3 length equals 14 residues. The germline gives CDR1 SGHAT, CDR2 FQNNGV. The germline V and J ends were trimmed by 5 bases and 4 bases, with 11 bases remaining between them. CDR3 residues: CASSRGGSNEKLFF. The CDR3 DNA reads TGTGCCAGCAGCCGGGGGGGGAGTAATGAAAAACTGTTTTTT.

The genes are TRBV6-6 and TRBJ1-5; the match to TRBD1 covers 8 bases. This CDR3 is 14 amino acids long. With V trimmed by 6 bases and J by 6 bases, 7 bases remained unmatched. Germline CDR1 and CDR2: MNHNY and SVGAGI (reference sequence). CDR3 region: CASRAGGTAQPQHF. CDR3 DNA sequence: TGTGCCAGCAGGGCAGGGGGCACTGCTCAGCCCCAGCATTTT.

The chain combines TRBV10-3 with TRBJ2-6; 8 nucleotides agree with TRBD1. This CDR3 is 19 amino acids long. The J segment lost 1 base and the V segment lost 1 base, leaving 9 bases of the junction unmatched. Germline V gene sequence: CDR1 ENHRY, CDR2 SYGVKD. The CDR3 loop is CAISEFGQGAYSGANVLTF. CDR3 DNA sequence: TGTGCCATCAGTGAGTTCGGACAGGGAGCCTATTCTGGGGCCAACGTCCTGACTTTC.

The J gene is TRBJ2-5, the V gene TRBV5-1; TRBD2 is a possible D gene (7 bases). Trimming shortened V by 4 bases and J by 3 bases, and 19 bases separated the two germline ends. Germline V gene sequence: CDR1 SGHRS, CDR2 YFSETQ. The CDR3 consists of 16 residues. CDR3 bases: TGCGCCAGCAGCCGGGGGGCGGGTAGCGGTAAAGAGACCCAGTACTTC. Translating gives CASSRGAGSGKETQYF.

The table lists this clone with a few counts. The chain links TRBV9 to TRBJ1-4; D perhaps matches TRBD1 (5 bases). V lost 5 bases and J lost 8, with 16 bases in between. The CDR3 length is 14 residues. CDR1 SGDLS and CDR2 YYNGEE come from the germline V gene. CDR3: CASSDRGSGEKLFF. In nucleotides, the CDR3 is TGTGCCAGCAGTGATAGGGGAAGCGGGGAAAAACTGTTTTTT.

This chain joins TRBV7-2 and TRBJ2-2, with D perhaps TRBD2 (6 bases). V was shortened by 2 bases and J by 13 bases, with 20 bases between the two germline ends. This CDR3 has 15 amino acids. Per germline, CDR1 SGHTA and CDR2 FQGNSA. CDR3 bases: TGTGCCAGCAGCTTAACGAAGAGGGAGGCCACTTTGCTGTTTTTT. Translating gives CASSLTKREATLLFF.

V is TRBV28 and J is TRBJ2-7; 7 bases agree with TRBD2. Germline values: CDR1 MDHEN, CDR2 SYDVKM. There are 13 residues in the CDR3. With V trimmed by 3 bases and J by 12 bases, 11 bases remained unmatched. The chain's CDR3 is CASSFEPGLPRYF. The CDR3 DNA follows: TGTGCCAGCAGTTTTGAACCGGGACTACCCAGGTACTTC. The variable domain in full, completed from reference TRBV28 and TRBJ2-7, reads DVKVTQSSRYLVKRTGEKVFLECVQDMDHENMFWYRQDPGLGLRLIYFSYDVKMKEKGDIPEGYSVSREKKERFSLILESASTNQTSMYLCASSFEPGLPRYFGPGTRLTVT.

This chain connects TRBV2 to TRBJ2-5; D call uncertain. This CDR3 is built from 13 residues. V shed 4 bases and J shed 4 bases, with 10 bases lying between them. Germline assignment: CDR1 SNHLY and CDR2 FYNNEI. CDR3 in DNA: TGTGCCAGCAGTGGACGGGTCACAGAGACCCAGTACTTC. Amino acid sequence: CASSGRVTETQYF.

V is TRBV11-3 and J is TRBJ2-2; 7 bases map to TRBD2. The germline gives CDR1 SGHNT, CDR2 YENEEA. This CDR3 is 14 amino acids long. The trim removed 1 base at V and 6 bases at J, leaving 2 bases unmatched. The CDR3: CASSLVGRSGELFF. CDR3 bases: TGTGCCAGCAGCTTAGTCGGGAGGTCCGGGGAGCTGTTTTTT.

This chain joins TRBV11-2 and TRBJ1-2, with 8 bases identical to TRBD1. Germline lookup yields CDR1 SGHAT and CDR2 FQNNGV. CDR3 size: 13 residues. V dropped 6 bases and J dropped 3; count of bases not matched to a gene: 3. The CDR3 nucleotides read TGTGCCAGCAGTGACAGGGGTGACTATGGCTACACCTTC. Translated: CASSDRGDYGYTF.